A selection of T cell receptor beta chains follows, all from one sample in a study of monozygotic twins with cystic fibrosis. Here immunoSEQ multiplex PCR was the method, and the copy in TCRdb shows in-frame clones only, minus some. The sample yields approximately 24,000 clones, around nine tenths seen once. The specimen sequenced was blood. The source of these receptors is a woman aged 30 to 39 with cystic fibrosis. The CDR3 runs from the conserved cysteine through the conserved F or W. Each record gives: clone size, D gene, J gene, V gene, CDR3 protein, CDR3 DNA. The D gene is left open where the match is weak. Part of the rows lack a size; the others show once, few, many or a class for expanded clones.

NA | NA | TRBJ2-3 | TRBV11-3 | CASSFMAPDTQYF | TGTGCCAGCAGCTTTATGGCCCCAGATACGCAGTATTTT
few | TRBD1 | TRBJ2-7 | TRBV9 | CASSVGQGAYEQYF | TGTGCCAGCAGCGTAGGGCAGGGGGCCTACGAGCAGTACTTC
NA | NA | TRBJ1-2 | TRBV5-1 | CASSPTAANYGYTF | TGCGCCAGCAGCCCCACGGCGGCTAACTATGGCTACACCTTC
NA | TRBD1 | TRBJ2-1 | TRBV7-8 | CASSLALGDRGSYNEQFF | TGTGCCAGCAGCTTAGCGCTAGGTGACAGGGGTTCCTACAATGAGCAGTTCTTC
NA | NA | TRBJ2-5 | TRBV4-1 | CASSQPDREQETQYF | TGCGCCAGCAGCCAACCCGACAGAGAACAAGAGACCCAGTACTTC
NA | TRBD1 | TRBJ1-5 | TRBV4-1 | CASSQDTTGDQPQHF | TGCGCCAGCAGCCAAGATACGACAGGGGATCAGCCCCAGCATTTT
NA | NA | TRBJ2-7 | TRBV4-1 | CASSQGAGYYEQYF | TGCGCCAGCAGCCAAGGCGCAGGGTACTACGAGCAGTACTTC
NA | NA | TRBJ2-3 | TRBV6-1 | CAEGGPRTDTQYF | TGTGCCGAGGGCGGGCCGAGGACAGATACGCAGTATTTT
NA | NA | TRBJ1-2 | TRBV28 | CASSPGGVQGYTF | TGTGCCAGCAGTCCTGGGGGGGTACAAGGCTACACCTTC
NA | NA | TRBJ1-3 | TRBV9 | CASSGVSGNTIYF | TGTGCCAGCAGCGGGGTCTCTGGAAACACCATATATTTT
NA | NA | TRBJ1-1 | TRBV9 | CASSVWDGTEAFF | TGTGCCAGCAGCGTATGGGACGGGACTGAAGCTTTCTTT
NA | NA | TRBJ2-2 | TRBV7-9 | CASSPMITGELFF | TGTGCCAGCAGCCCGATGATCACCGGGGAGCTGTTTTTT
NA | TRBD1 | TRBJ1-6 | TRBV27 | CAIRGSSYNSPLHF | TGTGCCATCAGGGGGAGCTCCTATAATTCACCCCTCCACTTT
NA | TRBD1 | TRBJ1-1 | TRBV29-1 | CSVEAARDSGSVEAFF | TGCAGCGTTGAAGCTGCCCGGGACAGCGGGTCCGTTGAAGCTTTCTTT
NA | TRBD2 | TRBJ2-4 | TRBV7-2 | CASSALRGDIQYF | TGTGCCAGCAGCGCCCTCCGGGGGGACATTCAGTACTTC
few | TRBD1 | TRBJ1-2 | TRBV5-1 | CASSVGQGATYGYTF | TGCGCCAGCAGCGTAGGACAGGGGGCCACCTATGGCTACACCTTC
NA | TRBD1 | TRBJ2-7 | TRBV7-9 | CASSSGTVYSYEQYF | TGTGCCAGCAGCTCCGGGACAGTATATTCCTACGAGCAGTACTTC
NA | TRBD2 | TRBJ2-3 | TRBV7-9 | CASSPLETSGRPQYF | TGTGCCAGCAGCCCACTGGAGACTAGCGGGAGACCGCAGTATTTT
NA | TRBD1 | TRBJ1-2 | TRBV19 | CASSISRGRIEGYTF | TGTGCCAGTAGTATTTCCAGGGGGCGTATAGAAGGCTACACCTTC
NA | NA | TRBJ1-4 | TRBV5-4 | CASSRGGSGENEKLFF | TGTGCCAGCAGTCGGGGAGGGTCCGGGGAGAATGAAAAACTGTTTTTT
NA | TRBD2 | TRBJ2-3 | TRBV6-1 | CASSTSVSGTDTQYF | TGTGCCAGCAGCACTAGCGTGTCGGGGACAGATACGCAGTATTTT
NA | NA | TRBJ2-1 | TRBV5-1 | CASRETDYQSEQFF | TGCGCCAGCAGGGAGACAGATTATCAAAGTGAGCAGTTCTTC
NA | NA | TRBJ1-1 | TRBV5-1 | CASSLAGGGTEAFF | TGCGCCAGCAGCTTGGCAGGTGGGGGGACTGAAGCTTTCTTT
NA | NA | TRBJ2-2 | TRBV6-6 | CASSYGETGELFF | TGTGCCAGCAGTTACGGGGAAACCGGGGAGCTGTTTTTT
NA | TRBD1 | TRBJ2-2 | TRBV12-5 | CASGLVRSEGARNGELFF | TGTGCTAGTGGTTTGGTACGGTCTGAGGGGGCGCGGAACGGGGAGCTGTTTTTT
NA | TRBD2 | TRBJ2-1 | TRBV2 | CASSDRGTSLGKIF | TGTGCCAGCAGTGACCGCGGGACTAGTCTCGGGAAGATCTTC
NA | NA | TRBJ1-1 | TRBV19 | CASSHKGPHTEAFF | TGTGCCAGTAGTCACAAGGGACCGCACACTGAAGCTTTCTTT
NA | TRBD1 | TRBJ1-2 | TRBV10-2 | CASSLSGGGRYTF | TGCGCCAGCAGTCTTTCAGGGGGCGGAAGGTACACCTTC
NA | NA | TRBJ2-5 | TRBV19 | CASSSPGHQETQYF | TGTGCCAGTAGTTCCCCAGGACACCAAGAGACCCAGTACTTC
NA | TRBD2 | TRBJ2-1 | TRBV27 | CASGASGGYEQFF | TGTGCCAGCGGAGCTAGCGGGGGATATGAGCAGTTCTTC
NA | NA | TRBJ1-5 | TRBV30 | CAYQRDGNQPQHF | TGTGCCTACCAAAGGGACGGGAATCAGCCCCAGCATTTT
NA | NA | TRBJ2-7 | TRBV7-8 | CASSLVRGGEQYF | TGTGCCAGCAGCTTAGTTCGAGGAGGAGAGCAGTACTTC
NA | NA | TRBJ2-7 | TRBV25-1 | CASSETHNYEQYF | TGTGCCAGCAGTGAAACGCATAACTACGAGCAGTACTTC
NA | TRBD1 | TRBJ2-7 | TRBV7-9 | CASSLMGTGGYEQYF | TGTGCCAGCAGCTTAATGGGGACAGGAGGCTACGAGCAGTACTTC
NA | TRBD1 | TRBJ1-2 | TRBV5-1 | CASSWTGSTNYGYTF | TGCGCCAGCAGCTGGACAGGGAGTACTAACTATGGCTACACCTTC
NA | NA | TRBJ1-1 | TRBV4-1 | CASSQEATLGNTEAFF | TGCGCCAGCAGCCAAGAAGCAACTTTAGGGAACACTGAAGCTTTCTTT
NA | NA | TRBJ2-5 | TRBV9 | CASSAGRVQETQYF | TGTGCCAGCAGCGCCGGACGAGTGCAAGAGACCCAGTACTTC
NA | NA | TRBJ1-2 | TRBV7-9 | CASSLPFSDTDYGYTF | TGTGCCAGCAGCTTACCCTTCAGCGACACCGACTATGGCTACACCTTC
NA | TRBD2 | TRBJ2-2 | TRBV2 | CASRSAAGGPGELFF | TGTGCCAGCCGTTCTGCGGCGGGGGGCCCCGGGGAGCTGTTTTTT
once | NA | TRBJ1-2 | TRBV7-9 | CASSSPSGWDYGYTF | TGTGCCAGCAGCTCCCCGTCGGGCTGGGATTATGGCTACACCTTC
few | NA | TRBJ2-7 | TRBV4-2 | CASSQDGSSYEQYF | TGTGCCAGCAGCCAAGATGGATCCTCCTACGAGCAGTACTTC
NA | NA | TRBJ2-5 | TRBV5-4 | CASSSGPPQETQYF | TGTGCCAGCAGCTCGGGACCGCCCCAAGAGACCCAGTACTTC
NA | NA | TRBJ2-2 | TRBV12-5 | CASGLKAAGELFF | TGTGCTAGTGGTTTGAAGGCCGCCGGGGAGCTGTTTTTT
NA | TRBD2 | TRBJ2-7 | TRBV28 | CASTPSGVRSYEQYF | TGTGCCAGCACCCCTAGCGGGGTTCGCTCCTACGAGCAGTACTTC
NA | NA | TRBJ1-1 | TRBV6-1 | CASSEARHFNCEAFF | TGTGCCAGCAGTGAAGCCCGACACTTTAACTGCGAAGCTTTCTTT
NA | NA | TRBJ2-7 | TRBV4-3 | CASSQEGQIGHEQYF | TGCGCCAGCAGCCAAGAGGGACAAATTGGGCACGAGCAGTACTTC
NA | TRBD2 | TRBJ2-1 | TRBV5-1 | CASSSGLAGGDEQFF | TGCGCCAGCAGCTCGGGACTAGCGGGGGGCGACGAGCAGTTCTTC
NA | NA | TRBJ2-1 | TRBV14 | CASSPPGKAHQFF | TGTGCCAGCAGCCCCCCCGGGAAGGCGCACCAGTTCTTC
NA | NA | TRBJ2-3 | TRBV29-1 | CSAGGTGADYTDTQYF | TGCAGCGCTGGGGGAACAGGGGCGGACTACACAGATACGCAGTATTTT
once | NA | TRBJ1-4 | TRBV29-1 | CSAQAIGASNEKLFF | TGCAGCGCGCAGGCTATTGGGGCTTCTAATGAAAAACTGTTTTTT
NA | NA | TRBJ2-3 | TRBV5-1 | CASSPLDNSTDTQYF | TGCGCCAGCAGCCCGCTGGACAATAGCACAGATACGCAGTATTTT
NA | TRBD1 | TRBJ2-1 | TRBV6-1 | CASSALKTGVGNEQFF | TGTGCCAGCAGTGCTCTGAAGACAGGGGTCGGCAATGAGCAGTTCTTC
NA | NA | TRBJ1-2 | TRBV7-9 | CASSSPTGDYGYTF | TGTGCCAGCAGCTCCCCGACCGGGGACTATGGCTACACCTTC
NA | NA | TRBJ1-2 | TRBV6-6 | CASSLYREGYTF | TGTGCCAGCAGCCTTTACAGGGAGGGCTACACCTTC
NA | TRBD1 | TRBJ1-2 | TRBV10-3 | CAISENRGRTNYGYTF | TGTGCCATCAGTGAAAACAGGGGGCGAACTAACTATGGCTACACCTTC
NA | TRBD1 | TRBJ2-5 | TRBV29-1 | CSVATGATQYF | TGCAGCGTTGCGACAGGGGCGACCCAGTACTTC
NA | NA | TRBJ1-1 | TRBV15 | CATSRDRGGWTEAFF | TGTGCCACCAGCAGAGATCGGGGGGGATGGACTGAAGCTTTCTTT
once | TRBD2 | TRBJ2-7 | TRBV29-1 | CSVRGRGSYEQYF | TGCAGCGTTCGAGGGAGGGGCTCCTACGAGCAGTACTTC
NA | NA | TRBJ1-3 | TRBV21-1 | CASSNLSPGQGSSGNTIYF | TGTGCCAGCAGCAATTTGTCCCCGGGACAGGGGAGCTCTGGAAACACCATATATTTT
NA | NA | TRBJ1-5 | TRBV2 | CASSATNGVPPQHF | TGTGCCAGCAGTGCTACAAATGGGGTTCCGCCCCAGCATTTT